This passage covers 18 T cell receptor beta chains from one sample sequenced in a study of T cells in Graves' hyperthyroidism and ophthalmopathy. Amplified TCR beta CDR3 regions derived from RNA transcripts. Using the HTBI primer set, a first-round RT-PCR was run on the TCR CDR3. TCRdb re-analysed the multiplex PCR reads in MiXCR, keeping a single row per CDR3 protein. The sample lists a few hundred thousand distinct CDR3 sequences; around 13% were seen once. Sequenced input: blood. The receptors derive from a woman between 40 and 50 years old with Graves' ophthalmopathy.

This clonotype was detected ten times or more. The chain is built from TRBV30 and TRBJ1-1; the match to TRBD1 covers 9 bases. V was clipped by 8 bases and J by 0 bases; unmatched bases: 4. CDR3 length: 13 amino acids. From germline, CDR1 is GTSNPN and CDR2 SVGIG (reference sequence). The CDR3 sequence is CALDRGMNTEAFF. CDR3 DNA sequence: TGTGCCCTAGACAGGGGGATGAACACTGAAGCTTTCTTT.

This clonotype was recorded many times. The chain uses TRBV25-1 and TRBJ2-2, with a weak D call TRBD1 (5 bases). The CDR3 runs 14 residues. Germline CDR1 and CDR2: MGHDK and SYGVNS. Trimming shortened V by 2 bases and J by 6 bases, and 10 bases separated the two germline ends. CDR3 sequence: CASSEQGRPGELFF. The CDR3 DNA reads TGTGCCAGCAGTGAACAGGGTCGCCCCGGGGAGCTGTTTTTT.

There are many counts of this clonotype. V gene TRBV11-2 combines with J gene TRBJ2-4, with 8 nucleotides matching TRBD1. Germline V gene data show CDR1 as SGHAT and CDR2 as FQNNGV. The junction had 9 bases not matched to a gene; V was cut back by 5 bases and J by 12 bases. The CDR3 sequence is 13 residues long. The CDR3 sequence: CASSPGQGFTQYF. DNA for the CDR3: TGTGCCAGCAGCCCTGGACAGGGCTTCACTCAGTACTTC.

The rearrangement joins TRBV6-1 to TRBJ1-2; D remains ambiguous. Germline V gives CDR1 MNHNS, CDR2 SASEGT. This CDR3 is 15 amino acids long. Trimming cost V 8 bases and J 8 bases, with 24 bases left between them. This CDR3 reads CASWNWAPIGVGYTF. CDR3 bases: TGTGCCAGCTGGAATTGGGCGCCAATTGGGGTGGGCTACACCTTC.

The rearrangement links TRBV5-1 to TRBJ1-6; TRBD1 aligns across 8 bases. The CDR3 extends over 16 amino acids. CDR1 and CDR2 (germline): SGHRS, YFSETQ. The V gene end was trimmed by 4 bases and the J gene end by 5 bases; junction bases not matched to a gene: 8. CDR3 loop: CASSPQGGYDNSPLHF. The CDR3 DNA reads as TGCGCCAGCAGCCCACAGGGGGGCTATGATAATTCACCCCTCCACTTT.

There are many counts of this clonotype. The chain links TRBV7-2 to TRBJ1-1; 7 bases agree with TRBD1. Trimming took 5 bases from V and 4 from J; bases not matched to a gene: 7. This CDR3 has 14 amino acids. From germline, CDR1 is SGHTA and CDR2 FQGNSA. CDR3 DNA sequence: TGTGCCAGCAGCAAGGAAGGGGGCAGCACTGAAGCTTTCTTT. This gives the protein CASSKEGGSTEAFF.

This clonotype was seen at least ten times. The chain links TRBV5-6 to TRBJ2-3; D may match TRBD1 or TRBD2 (5 bases each). CDR3 size: 13 residues. Germline V CDR1 and CDR2: SGHDT, YYEEEE. Trimming took off 7 bases at V and 4 bases at J, with 13 bases between the two ends. This CDR3 reads CASGGTGADTQYF. CDR3 nucleotides: TGTGCCAGCGGGGGAACCGGGGCAGATACGCAGTATTTT.

This clonotype was picked up a small number of times. CDR3 sequence reads: CASSKTSWRTDEQFF. The CDR3 DNA follows: TGTGCCAGTAGTAAGACTAGCTGGAGGACCGATGAGCAGTTCTTC. This chain uses TRBV19 with TRBJ2-1; TRBD2 matches 7 bases. Germline V gene lookup returns CDR1 LNHDA and CDR2 SQIVND (reference sequence). Germline trimming cut 4 bases from V and 8 bases from J; bases unmatched to any gene: 11. This CDR3 has 15 amino acids.

This clonotype occurred many times. This chain connects TRBV6-1 to TRBJ1-2, with 12 positions matching TRBD1. The junction had 14 bases not matched to a gene; V was cut back by 5 bases and J by 4 bases. Germline CDR1 and CDR2: MNHNS and SASEGT. CDR3 size: 18 residues. The CDR3, as DNA: TGTGCCAGCAGTAAAAAAGGGACAGGGGGCGCCGAGGCCTATGGCTACACCTTC. It specifies CASSKKGTGGAEAYGYTF.

This clonotype was detected many times. The chain joins TRBV7-8 to TRBJ2-1; TRBD1 matches 7 bases. The germline V gene has CDR1 SGHVS and CDR2 FQNEAQ. The CDR3 spans 14 residues. J gave up 5 bases and V 6 bases, and 7 bases lay outside the gene matches. The CDR3 here is CASSSGGSNNEQFF. In nucleotides, the CDR3 is TGTGCCAGCAGTTCAGGGGGTTCTAACAATGAGCAGTTCTTC.

The chain joins TRBV3-1 to TRBJ1-5; D is unresolved. The germline CDR1 and CDR2 sequences are LGHDT and YNNKEL (reference sequence). The CDR3 length is 13 residues. Trimming took 2 bases from V and 5 from J, leaving 7 bases between them. This chain's CDR3 is CASSQSAHQPQHF. CDR3 nucleotides: TGTGCCAGCAGCCAATCTGCTCATCAGCCCCAGCATTTT.

Regarding this clonotype: A much bigger clone sits one base away, suggesting this may be a read error. This chain connects TRBV3-1 to TRBJ2-1; possibly TRBD1 for D (7 bases). There are 14 residues in the CDR3. CDR1 and CDR2 from the germline V gene are LGHDT and YNNKEL (reference sequence). CDR3 protein: CACSHYRGGNEQFF. The CDR3 DNA follows: TGTGCCTGCAGCCATTACAGGGGAGGCAATGAGCAGTTCTTC.

This clonotype has ten or more counts. CDR3 amino acids: CASSKSGGGGTGEAFF. The CDR3 region has the DNA TGTGCCAGCAGCAAATCAGGCGGAGGAGGGACGGGTGAAGCTTTCTTT. This sequence joins TRBV7-9 and TRBJ1-1; D might be TRBD1 (5 bases). V was clipped by 5 bases and J by 7 bases, with 23 bases between them. Germline CDR1 and CDR2: SEHNR and FQNEAQ (reference sequence). The CDR3 has 16 residues. The variable domain in full, with the rest retrieved from reference TRBV7-9 and TRBJ1-1, is DTGVSQNPRHKITKRGQNVTFRCDPISEHNRLYWYRQTLGQGPEFLTYFQNEAQLEKSRLLSDRFSAERPKGSFSTLEIQRTEQGDSAMYLCASSKSGGGGTGEAFFGQGTRLTVV.

The sample holds a few counts of this clonotype. The genes are TRBV6-5 and TRBJ1-6, with a tentative D call TRBD1 (6 bases). CDR1 and CDR2 (germline): MNHEY, SVGAGI. CDR3 length: 18 amino acids. V dropped 0 bases and J dropped 5 bases, with 17 bases sitting between them. CDR3 nucleotide sequence: TGTGCCAGCAGTTACTCTCGGCGGGGGCCCGAAAATAATTCACCCCTCCACTTT. Translation: CASSYSRRGPENNSPLHF.

The V call is TRBV20-1, the J call TRBJ2-2, with 10 bases identical to TRBD2. This CDR3 region has 16 residues. V was pared by 3 bases and J by 5 bases, with 9 bases of the junction left unmatched. Germline V gene sequence: CDR1 DFQATT, CDR2 SNEGSKA (reference sequence). The CDR3 is CSARVSGLAETGELFF. The CDR3 DNA is TGCAGTGCTAGGGTGTCCGGACTAGCGGAAACCGGGGAGCTGTTTTTT.

This clonotype is a singleton in its sample. The chain combines TRBV5-1 with TRBJ2-3; TRBD1 matches 7 bases. The V segment lost 0 bases and the J segment 5 bases; nucleotides outside the gene matches: 21. The CDR3 length is 20 residues. Looked up from germline, CDR1 is SGHRS and CDR2 is YFSETQ. CDR3 sequence: CASSLASPYGTALGKDTQYF. The DNA for the CDR3 is TGCGCCAGCAGCTTGGCCTCTCCTTATGGGACAGCCCTAGGAAAAGATACGCAGTATTTT.

This clonotype was observed many times. The chain is built from TRBV28 and TRBJ2-3; D gene ambiguous. Germline V gene data show CDR1 as MDHEN and CDR2 as SYDVKM. The CDR3 is 14 amino acids. V was pared by 4 bases and J by 2 bases, with 10 bases between. CDR3 sequence reads: CASSWTRVTDTQYF. CDR3 coding DNA: TGTGCCAGCAGTTGGACGCGAGTCACAGATACGCAGTATTTT.

This chain joins TRBV7-2 and TRBJ2-1; 12 bases are shared with TRBD2. The V and J ends lost 4 bases and 4 bases, in that order; junction bases with no gene match: 5. The CDR3 extends over 16 amino acids. Germline values: CDR1 SGHTA, CDR2 FQGNSA. CDR3 nucleotides: TGTGCCAGCAGCTCTGGACTAGCGGGGTATTACAATGAGCAGTTCTTC. Amino acid sequence: CASSSGLAGYYNEQFF. Together with reference TRBV7-2 and TRBJ2-1, the CDR3 gives the full variable domain: GAGVSQSPSNKVTEKGKDVELRCDPISGHTALYWYRQSLGQGLEFLIYFQGNSAPDKSGLPSDRFSAERTGGSVSTLTIQRTQQEDSAVYLCASSSGLAGYYNEQFFGPGTRLTVL.